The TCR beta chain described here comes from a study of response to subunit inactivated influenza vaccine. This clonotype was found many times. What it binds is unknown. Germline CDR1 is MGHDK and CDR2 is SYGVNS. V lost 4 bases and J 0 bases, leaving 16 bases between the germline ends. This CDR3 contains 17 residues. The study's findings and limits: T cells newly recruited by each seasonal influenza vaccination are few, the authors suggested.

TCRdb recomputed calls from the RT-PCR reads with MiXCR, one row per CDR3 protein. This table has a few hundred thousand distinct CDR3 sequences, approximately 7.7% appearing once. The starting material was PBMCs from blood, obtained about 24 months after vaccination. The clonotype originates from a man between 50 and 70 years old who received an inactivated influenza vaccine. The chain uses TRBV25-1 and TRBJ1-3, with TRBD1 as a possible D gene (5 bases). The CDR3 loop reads CASSAANTGTSGNTIYF. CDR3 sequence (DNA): TGTGCCAGCAGTGCGGCCAACACAGGAACCTCTGGAAACACCATATATTTT.